This T cell receptor beta chain was captured by sequencing in a study of shared clonotypes between healthy human individuals. The CDR3 is made up of 12 amino acids. Germline V gene sequence: CDR1 MNHEY, CDR2 SVGAGI. V was pared by 6 bases and J by 8 bases, with 14 bases between. Concerning this clone itself: Its antigen is as yet unknown.

Study-wide points: Rarefaction indicated that sorted-subset sequencing remained incomplete although depth was large.

The data were produced by immunoSEQ multiplex PCR, yet TCRdb's version contains in-frame clones alone and is incomplete. The sample contains approximately 1,000,000 clones, about 80% of which appear only once. This chain joins TRBV6-5 and TRBJ2-7; D unresolved. The source is a man in his late teens or twenties in good health. Some clones in this sample may be carry-over from other donors' samples. Material for sequencing was memory CD4+ T cells from PBMCs. As for subset: CD45RA-negative fraction. CDR3 nucleotide sequence: TGTGCCAGCAGCCAAATCGGCGGAAAGCAGTACTTC. Residues: CASSQIGGKQYF.